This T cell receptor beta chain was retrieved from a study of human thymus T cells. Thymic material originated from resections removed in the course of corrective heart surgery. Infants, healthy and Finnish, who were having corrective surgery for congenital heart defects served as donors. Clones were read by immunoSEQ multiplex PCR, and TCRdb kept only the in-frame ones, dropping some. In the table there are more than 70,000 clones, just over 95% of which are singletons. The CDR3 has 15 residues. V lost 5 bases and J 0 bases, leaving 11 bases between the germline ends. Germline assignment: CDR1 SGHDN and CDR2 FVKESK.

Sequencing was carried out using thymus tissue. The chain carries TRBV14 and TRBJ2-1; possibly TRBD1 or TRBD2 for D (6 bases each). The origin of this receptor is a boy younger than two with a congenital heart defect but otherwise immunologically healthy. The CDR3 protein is CASSGGRISYNEQFF. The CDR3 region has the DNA TGTGCCAGCAGCGGGGGGCGTATCTCCTACAATGAGCAGTTCTTC.